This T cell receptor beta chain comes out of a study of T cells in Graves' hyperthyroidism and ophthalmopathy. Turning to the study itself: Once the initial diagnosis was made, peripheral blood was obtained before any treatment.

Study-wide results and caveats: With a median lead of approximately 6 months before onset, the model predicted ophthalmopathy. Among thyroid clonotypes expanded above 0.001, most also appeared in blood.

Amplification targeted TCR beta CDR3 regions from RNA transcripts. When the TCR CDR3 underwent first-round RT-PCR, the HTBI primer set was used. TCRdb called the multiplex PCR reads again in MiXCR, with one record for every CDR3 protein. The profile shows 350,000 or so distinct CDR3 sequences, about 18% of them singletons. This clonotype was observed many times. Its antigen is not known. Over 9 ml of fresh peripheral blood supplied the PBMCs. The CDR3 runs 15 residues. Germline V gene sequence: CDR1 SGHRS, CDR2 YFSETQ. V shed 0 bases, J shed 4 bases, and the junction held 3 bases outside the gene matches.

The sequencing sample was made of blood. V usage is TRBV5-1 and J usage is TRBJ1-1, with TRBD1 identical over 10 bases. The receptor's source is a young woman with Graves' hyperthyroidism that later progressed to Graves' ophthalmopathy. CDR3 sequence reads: CASSLAGTGATEAFF. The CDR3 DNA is TGCGCCAGCAGCTTGGCCGGGACAGGGGCCACTGAAGCTTTCTTT.